Listed below are T cell receptor beta chains from one sample, sequenced in a study of graft-versus-host responses after intestinal transplantation. Measured with immunoSEQ multiplex PCR; TCRdb has only the in-frame clones, and not every one. The sample yields tens of thousands of clones, 65% to 80% seen once. The sequencing used ileum tissue, collected 98 days after intestinal transplantation. The receptors here all came from a human patient who received an intestinal transplant, so some T cells may come from the graft donor. Both conserved end residues are part of each CDR3. Fields, in order: D gene, J gene, V gene, clone size, CDR3 DNA, CDR3 protein. The D gene is left open where the match is weak. Expanded clones get a size class; other rows say once, few or many, or leave the size out.

>.|TRBJ1-1|TRBV10-3|.
TGTGCCATCAGTGGTCAGTTCGGGTCTGAAGCTTTCTTT
CAISGQFGSEAFF
>TRBD2|TRBJ2-1|TRBV5-1|.
TGCGCCAGCAGCTTGGTATATGTGGCGGGGGGCTCCTACAATGAGCAGTTCTTC
CASSLVYVAGGSYNEQFF
>TRBD1|TRBJ2-3|TRBV11-3|few
TGTGCCAGCAGCTTATGGGAGACAGGGAAGTCAGATACGCAGTATTTT
CASSLWETGKSDTQYF
>.|TRBJ1-6|TRBV9|.
TGTGCCAGCAGCGTAACAGTCCAGGGAGGGTCACCCCTCCACTTT
CASSVTVQGGSPLHF
>TRBD1|TRBJ1-1|TRBV5-1|.
TGCGCCAGCAGCTTGGAGGGACAGGGGGCCTACACTGAAGCTTTCTTT
CASSLEGQGAYTEAFF
>.|TRBJ2-1|TRBV2|once
TGTGCCAGTCTCGGAGGGGGGGCAGAGCAGTTCTTC
CASLGGGAEQFF
>.|TRBJ1-2|TRBV6-5|.
TGTGCCAGCACCACCGACTACTACGGCTACACCTTC
CASTTDYYGYTF
>.|TRBJ2-3|TRBV7-3|.
TGTGCCAGCAGCTTAACGGGGGGCCTGAGCACAGATACGCAGTATTTT
CASSLTGGLSTDTQYF
>TRBD2|TRBJ2-7|TRBV9|.
TGTGCCAGCAGCGTAGAGGGACTAGCGGGGGGTCCTCACTACGAGCAGTACTTC
CASSVEGLAGGPHYEQYF
>TRBD2|TRBJ2-1|TRBV9|.
TGTGCCAGCAGCGTATGGGGGACTAGCTACAATGAGCAGTTCTTC
CASSVWGTSYNEQFF
>.|TRBJ2-2|TRBV7-8|.
TGTGCCAGCAGCTTAGGGCAGTCCGGGGAGCTGTTTTTT
CASSLGQSGELFF
>.|TRBJ1-6|TRBV28|.
TGTGCCAGCAGTTTATTAGGACGAATATATCTGACAGATGATTCACCCCTCCACTTT
CASSLLGRIYLTDDSPLHF
>TRBD1|TRBJ1-5|TRBV19|.
TGTGCCAGTAGTATAGGGACAGGGAAAATTCAGCCCCAGCATTTT
CASSIGTGKIQPQHF
>.|TRBJ1-2|TRBV6-5|.
TGTGCCAGCAGTTATAAGGGGGTGAATGGCTACACCTTC
CASSYKGVNGYTF
>.|TRBJ1-3|TRBV27|.
TGTGCCAGCAGATCGACAGTCTCTGGAAACACCATATATTTT
CASRSTVSGNTIYF
>.|TRBJ1-3|TRBV19|.
TGTGCCAGTAGTTATTCCTGGCTCTTCTCTGGAAACACCATATATTTT
CASSYSWLFSGNTIYF
>TRBD2|TRBJ2-1|TRBV5-1|.
TGCGCCAGCAGCACCCCCAGCGGGGGACTCTACAATGAGCAGTTCTTC
CASSTPSGGLYNEQFF
>TRBD2|TRBJ2-3|TRBV7-9|.
TGTGCCAGCAGCTTCTTTGGGAGGGCCGTGGATACGCAGTATTTT
CASSFFGRAVDTQYF
>.|TRBJ1-5|TRBV6-4|.
TGTGCCAGCAGTGAAAAAGGGGGCAATCAGCCCCAGCATTTT
CASSEKGGNQPQHF
>.|TRBJ2-5|TRBV11-2|.
TGTGCCAGCAGCTATGGGGGAGCAGAGACCCAGTACTTC
CASSYGGAETQYF
>.|TRBJ2-1|TRBV5-1|.
TGCGCCAGCAGCCCTGGGGGACTCAGAACCTACAATGAGCAGTTCTTC
CASSPGGLRTYNEQFF
>.|TRBJ1-3|TRBV28|once
TGTGCCAGCAGTTTGGCGACCTATGGAAACACCATATATTTT
CASSLATYGNTIYF
>.|TRBJ2-3|TRBV19|.
TGTGCCAGTAGTCAAACGGGAACCTCCACAGATACGCAGTATTTT
CASSQTGTSTDTQYF
>.|TRBJ2-7|TRBV29-1|.
TGCAGCGGGGGCACGGACTCCTACGAGCAGTACTTC
CSGGTDSYEQYF
>.|TRBJ2-7|TRBV4-2|.
TGTGCCAGCAGCCAAGGAGGGTCTGTCGAGCAGTACTTC
CASSQGGSVEQYF
>.|TRBJ2-4|TRBV28|.
TGTGCCAGCAGGTTAGGCCAGGTCAAAAACATTCAGTACTTC
CASRLGQVKNIQYF
>TRBD2|TRBJ2-3|TRBV9|.
TGTGCCAGCAGCCCCAGCGGGGGCACAGATACGCAGTATTTT
CASSPSGGTDTQYF
>TRBD1|TRBJ2-5|TRBV6-5|.
TGTGCCAGCAGGTTTGGACAGGGTTGGGGCGAGACCCAGTACTTC
CASRFGQGWGETQYF
>.|TRBJ1-1|TRBV9|.
TGTGCCAGCAGCGTAGGGGCGGGGAGCACGTTGAACACTGAAGCTTTCTTT
CASSVGAGSTLNTEAFF
>.|TRBJ1-6|TRBV28|few
TGTGCCAGCAGTTTTCACACGAGCTCCTATAATTCACCCCTCCACTTT
CASSFHTSSYNSPLHF
>.|TRBJ1-5|TRBV19|.
TGTGCCAGTAGTGTGGATAGAGGGGCAGGGATTCCTCAGCCCCAGCATTTT
CASSVDRGAGIPQPQHF
>.|TRBJ2-2|TRBV10-3|.
TGTGCCATCGAACAGGGTAGGACCGGGGAGCTGTTTTTT
CAIEQGRTGELFF
>.|TRBJ2-3|TRBV11-3|.
TGTGCCAGCAGCTTAGGGGGGGCAGGCACAGATACGCAGTATTTT
CASSLGGAGTDTQYF
>.|TRBJ1-5|TRBV6-5|.
TGTGCCAGCAGTGTTACAGGGTTTTCGAATCAGCCCCAGCATTTT
CASSVTGFSNQPQHF
>.|TRBJ1-2|TRBV4-1|.
TGCGCCAGCAGCCAAGCCGAAGGGGGGGGCTATGGCTACACCTTC
CASSQAEGGGYGYTF